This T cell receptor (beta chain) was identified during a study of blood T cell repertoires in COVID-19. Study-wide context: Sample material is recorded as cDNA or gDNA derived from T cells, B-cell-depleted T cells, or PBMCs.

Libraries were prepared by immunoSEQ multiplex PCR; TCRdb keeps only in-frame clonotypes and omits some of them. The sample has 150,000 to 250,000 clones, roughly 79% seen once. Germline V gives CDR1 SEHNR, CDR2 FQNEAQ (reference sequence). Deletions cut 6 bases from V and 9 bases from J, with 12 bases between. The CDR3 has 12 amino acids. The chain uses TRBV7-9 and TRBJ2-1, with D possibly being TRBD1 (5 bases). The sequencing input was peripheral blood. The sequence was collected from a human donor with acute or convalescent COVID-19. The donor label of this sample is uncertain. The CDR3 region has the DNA TGTGCCAGCAGGTATGGGGCCGGTGAGCAGTTCTTC. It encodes CASRYGAGEQFF. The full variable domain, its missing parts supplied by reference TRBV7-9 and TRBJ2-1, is DTGVSQNPRHKITKRGQNVTFRCDPISEHNRLYWYRQTLGQGPEFLTYFQNEAQLEKSRLLSDRFSAERPKGSFSTLEIQRTEQGDSAMYLCASRYGAGEQFFGPGTRLTVL.